This entry features one T cell receptor beta chain sequence. These data come from a study of cytomegalovirus exposure and HLA in healthy donors. Germline assignment: CDR1 SGHDT and CDR2 YYEEEE. CDR3 length: 15 amino acids. Trimming left V 4 bases short and J 4 bases short, with 14 bases between. The PCR contained 60 Vbeta and 13 Jbeta primers. Only in-frame clones appear in the TCRdb table, and some are missing; sequencing was by immunoSEQ multiplex PCR. Here the sample spans some 91,000 clones, 86% being singletons. This rearrangement joins TRBV5-6 to TRBJ1-4; D is unresolved. What was sequenced was PBMCs. The clonotype originates from a man aged 25 to 40 in good health and CMV-seropositive. CDR3 sequence (DNA): TGTGCCAGCAGCCATGCGGTAGAGTATAATGAAAAACTGTTTTTT. Protein product: CASSHAVEYNEKLFF.